One TCR beta chain is described in this entry. Germline V lookup: CDR1 SQVTM, CDR2 ANQGSEA. V lost 4 bases, J lost 5 bases, and 11 bases lay in between. CDR3 length equals 12 residues. Investigators isolated RNA and reverse transcribed it into cDNA to act as the sequencing template. Profiling relied on immunoSEQ multiplex PCR, and the TCRdb table lists in-frame clones only, not all of them. This repertoire shows about 190,000 clones, roughly three fifths found once; its top ten account for approximately 0.63%. This sample is part of a study of CD8+ T cells in alopecia areata. Across the whole study: For 6 to 18 months, tofacitinib was taken, and 6 months off drug followed.

Treatment given: oral pan-JAK inhibitor, 5-10 mg twice daily. The source of this sequence is a human donor with alopecia areata. This chain uses TRBV29-1 with TRBJ2-5; no firm D call. Sample: CD4+ T cells sorted from blood, taken at week 4, from a patient treated with tofacitinib. The CDR3 DNA follows: TGCAGCGTTGTGCAGTCCGGCGAGACCCAGTACTTC. Its protein is CSVVQSGETQYF.